The present entry profiles one T cell receptor (beta chain) with its context. Its cognate antigen is unknown. Memory CD4+ T cells were sorted as CD4+CD45RO+CD25- cells. General study points: Whole repertoires were not studied in the larger cohort, only one V-J beta rearrangement. Greatest tumor Treg TCR overlap was with tumor naive CD4+ cells.

The J segment lost 7 bases and the V segment lost 1 base, leaving 10 bases of the junction unmatched. CDR3 length: 16 residues. From germline, CDR1 is MGHRA and CDR2 YSYEKL. Semi-nested PCR with Nested Universal Primer A followed constant-region reverse priming of full-length variable regions. TCRdb processed the 5' RACE reads anew with MiXCR; each CDR3 protein has one entry. This sample has some 8,000 distinct CDR3 sequences, with roughly 52% found just once. What was sequenced was memory CD4+ T cells sorted from a lymph node. Stated subset: memory CD4+ T cells, CD4+CD45RO+CD25-. This clonotype originated in a female donor with breast cancer. This chain uses TRBV4-1 with TRBJ1-2, with TRBD1 matching 9 bases. The chain's CDR3 is CASSQVVRQGVFGYTF. CDR3 nucleotides: TGCGCCAGCAGCCAAGTCGTCCGACAGGGGGTCTTTGGCTACACCTTC.